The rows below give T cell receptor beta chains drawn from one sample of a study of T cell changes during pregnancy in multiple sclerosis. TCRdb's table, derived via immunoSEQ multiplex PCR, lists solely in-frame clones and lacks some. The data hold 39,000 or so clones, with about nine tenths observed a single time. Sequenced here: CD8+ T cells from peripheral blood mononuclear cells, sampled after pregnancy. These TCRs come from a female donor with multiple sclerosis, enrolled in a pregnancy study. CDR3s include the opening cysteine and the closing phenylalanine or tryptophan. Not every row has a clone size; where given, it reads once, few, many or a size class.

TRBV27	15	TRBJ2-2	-	CASSKRGANTGELFF
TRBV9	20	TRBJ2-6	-	CASSVSGSGGFYSGANVLTF
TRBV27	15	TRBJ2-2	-	CASSLRQADTGELFF
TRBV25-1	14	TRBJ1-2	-	CASSEYAGFYGYTF
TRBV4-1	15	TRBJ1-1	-	CASRLRTGPLEGAFF
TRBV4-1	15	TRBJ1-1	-	CASSPWGGMNTEAFF
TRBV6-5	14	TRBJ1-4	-	CASSYLGGSEKLFF
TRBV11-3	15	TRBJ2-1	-	CASSFAASPGHEQFF
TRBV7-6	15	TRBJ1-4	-	CASSLVWGRGEKLFF
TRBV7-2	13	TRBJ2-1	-	CASSFDSYNEQFF
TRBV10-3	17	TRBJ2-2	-	CAIRKNEGQKNTGELFF
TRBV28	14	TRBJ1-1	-	CASSLTGTNTEAFF
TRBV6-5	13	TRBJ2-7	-	CASSYLGDYEQYF
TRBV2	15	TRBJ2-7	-	CASSEGAGAYYEQYF
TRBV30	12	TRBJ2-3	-	CAWGDSTDTQYF
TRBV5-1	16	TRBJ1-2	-	CASSGGQGGRVDGYTF
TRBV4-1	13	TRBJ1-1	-	CASSHEQGTEAFF
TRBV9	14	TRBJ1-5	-	CASSPQGNNQPQHF
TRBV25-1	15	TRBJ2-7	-	CASSESARDLGEQYF
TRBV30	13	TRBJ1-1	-	CAWKQGWDTEAFF
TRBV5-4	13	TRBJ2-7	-	CASSLGPGPQQYF
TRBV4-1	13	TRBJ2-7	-	CASSQAGGIEQYF
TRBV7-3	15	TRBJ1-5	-	CASSLRGAANQPQHF
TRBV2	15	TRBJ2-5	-	CASSEWVAGEETQYF
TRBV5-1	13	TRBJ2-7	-	CASSPTGSYEQYF
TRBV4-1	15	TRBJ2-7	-	CASSSTKDLAYEQYF
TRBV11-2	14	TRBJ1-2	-	CASSLKGDNYGYTF
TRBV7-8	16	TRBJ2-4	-	CASSTTSGGGWNIQYF
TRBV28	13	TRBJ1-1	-	CASRPFGGTEAFF
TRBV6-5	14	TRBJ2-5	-	CASSSWTGTETQYF
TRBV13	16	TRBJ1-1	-	CASSSREGGTNTEAFF
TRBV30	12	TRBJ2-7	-	CAWSVSGDEQYF
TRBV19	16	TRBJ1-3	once	CASSYGTVLSGNTIYF
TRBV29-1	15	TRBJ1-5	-	CSVEAGTSRNQPQHF
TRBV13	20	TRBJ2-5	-	CASSSTQSPTSGRYQETQYF
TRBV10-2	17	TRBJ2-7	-	CASSNNNPGQVTYEQYF
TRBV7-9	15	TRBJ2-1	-	CASSFSGSSYNEQFF
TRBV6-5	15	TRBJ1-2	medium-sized	CASSYSETGGSGYTF
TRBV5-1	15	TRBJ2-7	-	CASSPSGTGSNEQYF
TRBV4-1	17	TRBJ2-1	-	CASSQVAGGPLGNEQFF
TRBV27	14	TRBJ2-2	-	CASSSRDRGGELFF
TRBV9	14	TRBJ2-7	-	CASSGRQGGDEQYF
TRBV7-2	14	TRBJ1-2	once	CASSTRTDNYGYTF
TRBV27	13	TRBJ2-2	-	CASSYRGTGELFF
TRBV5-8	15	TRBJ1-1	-	CASSLTPWDRNEAFF
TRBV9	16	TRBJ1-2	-	CASSPSGGPSVRGYTF
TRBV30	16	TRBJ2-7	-	CAWSVTGLGSSYEQYF
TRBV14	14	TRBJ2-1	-	CASSQDLGYNEQFF
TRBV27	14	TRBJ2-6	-	CASSFSRGANVLTF
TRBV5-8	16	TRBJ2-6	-	CASSPLRQSGANVLTF
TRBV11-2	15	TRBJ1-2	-	CASSERRGYNYGYTF